This T cell receptor beta chain was sequenced in a study of T cells after yellow fever vaccination. Study as a whole: Some fractions had low cell numbers, and these were prepared with SMART-Seq v4 Ultra Low Input. The study's findings and limits: Once the booster was given, most primary-vaccination clones reappeared, at just under 98% for CD4 and more than 85% for CD8.

V lost 3 bases to trimming and J lost 2 bases; unmatched junction nucleotides: 8. The CDR3 sequence is 16 residues long. Germline-derived CDR1 and CDR2 are WSHSY and SAAADI. In regard to this clonotype: Antigen specificity is unknown.

For TCR, cDNA came from 5'RACE template switching, which added a universal primer site and UMIs. TCRdb redid the calling of the 5' RACE reads with MiXCR, one entry per CDR3 protein. The table has over 150,000 distinct CDR3 sequences, approximately 6.2% seen once. This TCR derives from a man between 18 and 35 years old who received the YFV17D yellow fever vaccine. The gene calls are TRBV10-2 and TRBJ1-2, with 8 bases matching TRBD1. The sequenced sample was CD4+ T cells sorted from PBMCs, obtained on the day of the first yellow fever vaccination. The CDR3 DNA follows: TGCGCCAGCAGTGACCAGGGGGCAGCGGGGAACTATGGCTACACCTTC. This sequence encodes CASSDQGAAGNYGYTF.